Presented here are 25 T cell receptor beta chains from one specimen sequenced in a study of cytomegalovirus exposure and HLA in healthy donors (TCRdb year 2017). The library was produced with the immunoSEQ multiplex PCR assay. For the multiplex PCR, a mixture combining 60 forward primers for TCR Vbeta segments and 13 reverse primers for TCR Jbeta segments was used. TCRdb's version of the immuneACCESS table is confined to in-frame rearrangements and falls short of the full clone set. An unresolved V gene accounts for under half of the shortfall where checked; the remainder is of unknown origin. This sample gives 70,000 to 95,000 clones in total; about three fifths of them show up just once. Of the sample, about 5% is held by the ten largest clones. Specimen: PBMCs. These receptors all stem from a woman aged 25 to 39 in good health and CMV-seropositive.

The chain recombines TRBV19 with TRBJ2-7, with D perhaps TRBD1 (5 bases). With 3 bases removed from V and 5 bases from J, the gap between germline ends came to 8 bases. CDR3 length equals 12 residues. Germline V gene data show CDR1 as LNHDA and CDR2 as SQIVND (reference sequence). Here the CDR3 DNA reads TGTGCCAGTAGTATGCCAGGGCACGAGCAGTACTTC. As protein: CASSMPGHEQYF. The variable domain in full, completed from reference TRBV19 and TRBJ2-7, reads DGGITQSPKYLFRKEGQNVTLSCEQNLNHDAMYWYRQDPGQGLRLIYYSQIVNDFQKGDIAEGYSVSREKKESFPLTVTSAQKNPTAFYLCASSMPGHEQYFGPGTRLTVT.

Details on this clone: Relative to the germline gene, one junction end is altered; a read error may explain this. The V and J genes are TRBV9 and TRBJ2-3; a weak D match, TRBD2 (5 bases). The CDR3 contains 14 residues. Germline V gene lookup returns CDR1 SGDLS and CDR2 YYNGEE. CDR3 protein: CASTATSDLPPSDF. CDR3 bases: TGTGCCAGCACCGCTACTTCGGACTTACCCCCCTCGGATTTT.

The chain recombines TRBV6-5 with TRBJ2-3, with TRBD2 identical over 8 bases. The length of the CDR3 is 15 residues. From germline, CDR1 is MNHEY and CDR2 SVGAGI. J was trimmed by 0 bases and V by 8 bases; bases with no gene match: 7. The CDR3 sequence: CASSGRGASTDTQYF. The CDR3 bases are TGTGCCAGCTCGGGGCGGGGGGCTAGCACAGATACGCAGTATTTT.

V usage is TRBV18 and J usage is TRBJ1-3; TRBD1 aligns across 9 bases. From germline, CDR1 is KGHSH and CDR2 LQKENI. This CDR3 is built from 16 residues. V trimming: 5 bases; J trimming: 0 bases; junction bases outside the gene matches: 5. CDR3 nucleotides: TGTGCCAGCTCATCCGGGACAGGGATCTCTGGAAACACCATATATTTT. Translated: CASSSGTGISGNTIYF.

This clone was seen a handful of times. The rearrangement uses TRBV7-8 and TRBJ1-1, with D uncertain. There are 12 residues in the CDR3. Looked up from germline, CDR1 is SGHVS and CDR2 is FQNEAQ. V gave up 1 base and J gave up 11 bases, with 11 bases separating them. The CDR3 sequence is CASSLEGSGAFF. The CDR3 region has the DNA TGTGCCAGCAGCTTAGAGGGCAGCGGGGCTTTCTTT.

The chain uses TRBV27 and TRBJ2-2, with TRBD1 matching 9 bases. The CDR3 length is 17 residues. The trim removed 4 bases at V and 6 bases at J, leaving 12 bases unmatched. Germline V gene data show CDR1 as MNHEY and CDR2 as SMNVEV (reference sequence). CDR3 in DNA: TGTGCCAGCAGTTCGCCTGGACAGGGGACGAGGTCCGGGGAGCTGTTTTTT. As protein: CASSSPGQGTRSGELFF.

The chain employs TRBV25-1 and TRBJ1-2; 8 nucleotides align to TRBD1. The CDR3 has 14 amino acids. Germline V gene data show CDR1 as MGHDK and CDR2 as SYGVNS. Trimming cost V 5 bases and J 5 bases; bases outside gene matches: 7. The chain's CDR3 is CASSSGTGTYGYTF. The CDR3 DNA reads TGTGCCAGCAGTTCCGGGACAGGAACTTATGGCTACACCTTC.

The chain is built from TRBV4-3 and TRBJ2-3, with TRBD2 identical over 9 bases. CDR3 length: 14 amino acids. V shed 8 bases and J 2 bases; nucleotides not matched to a gene: 5. Germline CDR1 reads LGHNA; CDR2 reads YSLEER. This CDR3 reads CASGSGGTTDTQYF. The DNA for the CDR3 is TGCGCCAGCGGAAGCGGGGGGACCACAGATACGCAGTATTTT.

The chain has TRBV2 and TRBJ2-3; a weak D match, TRBD1 (6 bases). This CDR3 is 15 amino acids long. Germline assignment: CDR1 SNHLY and CDR2 FYNNEI. The V and J ends lost 4 bases and 0 bases respectively, with 11 bases between them. The CDR3 spells CASSVETGSTDTQYF. CDR3 nucleotides: TGTGCCAGCAGTGTGGAAACAGGGAGCACAGATACGCAGTATTTT.

The genes are TRBV7-2 and TRBJ2-7, with TRBD2 matching 7 bases. The length of the CDR3 is 13 residues. The germline V gene encodes CDR1 SGHTA and CDR2 FQGNSA. Germline trimming cut 6 bases from V and 2 bases from J; bases unmatched to any gene: 4. CDR3 residues: CASSSGSTYEQYF. CDR3 in DNA: TGTGCCAGCAGTAGCGGGTCGACCTACGAGCAGTACTTC.

The CDR3 reads CASSYSGQGTAEAFF. The CDR3 nucleotides read TGTGCCAGCAGTTACTCCGGACAGGGGACGGCTGAAGCTTTCTTT. This chain uses TRBV6-6 with TRBJ1-1, with 9 positions matching TRBD1. V was clipped by 0 bases and J by 6 bases; unmatched bases: 5. The CDR3 contains 15 residues. The germline gives CDR1 MNHNY, CDR2 SVGAGI (reference sequence).

The CDR3 DNA sequence: TGTGCCAGCAGCTTGGGGGGACAATTACTGGGAAACACCATATATTTT. Protein sequence: CASSLGGQLLGNTIYF. The rearrangement links TRBV5-4 to TRBJ1-3, with D perhaps matching TRBD1 (6 bases). The germline gives CDR1 SGHNT, CDR2 YYREEE (reference sequence). This CDR3 has 16 residues. V was cut by 0 bases and J by 4 bases, with 14 bases left in between. The full variable domain, completed using reference TRBV5-4 and TRBJ1-3, is ETGVTQSPTHLIKTRGQQVTLRCSSQSGHNTVSWYQQALGQGPQFIFQYYREEENGRGNFPPRFSGLQFPNYSSELNVNALELDDSALYLCASSLGGQLLGNTIYFGEGSWLTVV.

This clone was observed a handful of times. The chain is built from TRBV19 and TRBJ1-6; the match to TRBD1 covers 7 bases. V lost 4 bases, J lost 9 bases, and 9 bases stayed unmatched. The germline CDR1 and CDR2 sequences are LNHDA and SQIVND (reference sequence). This CDR3 is 15 amino acids long. The CDR3 spells CASSTRQGRSSPLHF. The CDR3 DNA sequence: TGTGCCAGTAGTACCCGACAGGGACGTAGTTCACCCCTCCACTTT.

This clone has just a few counts. CDR3 region: CASSGDRGKNQPQHF. The CDR3 DNA reads as TGTGCCAGTAGCGGAGACAGGGGGAAAAATCAGCCCCAGCATTTT. The gene calls are TRBV19 and TRBJ1-5, with 9 nucleotides matching TRBD1. This CDR3 has 15 amino acids. Germline-derived CDR1 and CDR2 are LNHDA and SQIVND (reference sequence). J was trimmed by 4 bases and V by 6 bases; bases with no gene match: 7.

The chain recombines TRBV5-1 with TRBJ2-5; a possible D gene is TRBD1 (5 bases). V dropped 6 bases and J dropped 2 bases, with 11 bases sitting between them. The CDR3 has 13 amino acids. CDR1 is SGHRS, CDR2 YFSETQ, per germline. The CDR3 spells CASNEQEQETQYF. CDR3 DNA: TGCGCCAGCAACGAACAGGAACAAGAGACCCAGTACTTC.

This rearrangement joins TRBV27 to TRBJ1-6; 8 bases map to TRBD1. From germline, CDR1 is MNHEY and CDR2 SMNVEV (reference sequence). This CDR3 region has 15 residues. The V segment lost 5 bases and the J segment 5 bases; nucleotides outside the gene matches: 5. CDR3 in amino acids: CASSRQGWDNSPLHF. Written as DNA, the CDR3 is TGTGCCAGCAGTCGACAGGGGTGGGATAATTCACCCCTCCACTTT.

This clone has a handful of counts. The gene calls are TRBV2 and TRBJ1-5; tentative D call: TRBD1 (6 bases). This CDR3 is built from 13 residues. Germline V gives CDR1 SNHLY, CDR2 FYNNEI. V was pared by 7 bases and J by 0 bases, with 7 bases between. The CDR3 is CASTGDSNQPQHF. The CDR3 DNA reads as TGTGCCAGCACAGGGGATAGCAATCAGCCCCAGCATTTT.

In its sample, this clone was seen a few times. The chain employs TRBV6-6 and TRBJ1-5; D might be TRBD1 (6 bases). V lost 8 bases and J lost 3, with 11 bases in between. Germline assignment: CDR1 MNHNY and CDR2 SVGAGI (reference sequence). The CDR3 runs to 13 residues. CDR3 loop: CASHTGYNQPQHF. In DNA, the CDR3 is TGTGCCAGCCACACAGGGTACAATCAGCCCCAGCATTTT.

This clone was picked up one time. The chain recombines TRBV7-9 with TRBJ1-5; D is unresolved. The CDR3 spans 12 residues. Trimming stripped 5 bases from V and 3 bases from J, with 5 bases between. Germline V gene sequence: CDR1 SEHNR, CDR2 FQNEAQ (reference sequence). CDR3 region: CASSPINQPQHF. The CDR3 bases are TGTGCCAGCAGCCCTATCAATCAGCCCCAGCATTTT.

The chain recombines TRBV28 with TRBJ2-7, with TRBD1 identical over 9 bases. The germline gives CDR1 MDHEN, CDR2 SYDVKM. The CDR3 runs 17 residues. The trim removed 4 bases at V and 3 bases at J, leaving 13 bases unmatched. CDR3 DNA: TGTGCCAGCAGTTCGACAGGCCCGGGACAGGGTGGCTACGAGCAGTACTTC. Translating it yields CASSSTGPGQGGYEQYF.

This clone is a singleton in its sample. V and J are TRBV6-5 and TRBJ1-4; D might be TRBD1 (5 bases). CDR3 length equals 16 residues. CDR1 is MNHEY, CDR2 SVGAGI, per germline. Trimming took off 3 bases at V and 0 bases at J, with 11 bases between the two ends. In nucleotides, the CDR3 is TGTGCCAGCAGTTATCGGGACTCTGCAACTAATGAAAAACTGTTTTTT. Translation gives CASSYRDSATNEKLFF.

V usage is TRBV27 and J usage is TRBJ2-3, with TRBD2 matching over 11 bases. Per the germline V gene, CDR1 is MNHEY and CDR2 is SMNVEV (reference sequence). The CDR3 runs 16 residues. J was trimmed by 6 bases and V by 5 bases; bases with no gene match: 10. The CDR3 loop reads CASSPTSGVEVDTQYF. CDR3 DNA: TGTGCCAGCAGTCCGACTAGCGGGGTGGAGGTGGATACGCAGTATTTT.

The chain uses TRBV28 and TRBJ1-1; D uncertain. Trimming left V 5 bases short and J 4 bases short, with 17 bases between. Germline CDR1 MDHEN, CDR2 SYDVKM. CDR3 length equals 15 residues. The CDR3 DNA is TGTGCCAGCAGTCCAGCGGGAACCACGGGCACTGAAGCTTTCTTT. Translated: CASSPAGTTGTEAFF.

The chain employs TRBV21-1 and TRBJ2-1; the table's D call of TRBD1 was not tested on the DNA. TRBV21-1 is a known pseudogene. The CDR3 is 14 residues long. The DNA for the CDR3 is TGTGCCAGGGACAGGGGATATATCTACAATGAGCAGTTCTTC. As protein: CARDRGYIYNEQFF.

This clone was counted between two and nine times. This chain joins TRBV18 and TRBJ1-2, with 7 nucleotides matching TRBD1. Germline V gives CDR1 KGHSH, CDR2 LQKENI. The CDR3 totals 17 residues. V trimming: 4 bases; J trimming: 0 bases; junction bases outside the gene matches: 11. CDR3 bases: TGTGCCAGCTCACACCTGAACAGGGGTTCAACTAACTATGGCTACACCTTC. This encodes CASSHLNRGSTNYGYTF.